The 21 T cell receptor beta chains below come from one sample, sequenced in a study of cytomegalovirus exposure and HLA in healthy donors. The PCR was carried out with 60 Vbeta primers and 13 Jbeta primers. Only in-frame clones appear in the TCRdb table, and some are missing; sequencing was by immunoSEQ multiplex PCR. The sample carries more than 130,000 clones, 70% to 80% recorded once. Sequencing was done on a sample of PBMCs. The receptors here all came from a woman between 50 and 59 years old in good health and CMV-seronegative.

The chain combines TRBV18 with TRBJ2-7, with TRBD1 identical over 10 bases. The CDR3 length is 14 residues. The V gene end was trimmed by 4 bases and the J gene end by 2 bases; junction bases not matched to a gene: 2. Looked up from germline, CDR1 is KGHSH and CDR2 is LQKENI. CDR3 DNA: TGTGCCAGCTCACAGGGGACAGGGGCCTACGAGCAGTACTTC. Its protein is CASSQGTGAYEQYF.

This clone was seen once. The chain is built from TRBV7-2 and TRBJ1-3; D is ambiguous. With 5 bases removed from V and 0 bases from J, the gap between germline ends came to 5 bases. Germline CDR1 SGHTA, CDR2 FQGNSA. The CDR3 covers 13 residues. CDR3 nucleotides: TGTGCCAGCAGCCCGTACTCTGGAAACACCATATATTTT. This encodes CASSPYSGNTIYF.

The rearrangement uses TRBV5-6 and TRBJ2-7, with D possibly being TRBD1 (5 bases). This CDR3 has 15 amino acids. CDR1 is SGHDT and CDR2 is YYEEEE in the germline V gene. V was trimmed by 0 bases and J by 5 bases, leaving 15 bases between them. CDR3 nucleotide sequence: TGTGCCAGCAGCTTGGCCGTAAAGGGGCTACACGAGCAGTACTTC. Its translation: CASSLAVKGLHEQYF. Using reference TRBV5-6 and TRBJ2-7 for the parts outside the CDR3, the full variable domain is DAGVTQSPTHLIKTRGQQVTLRCSPKSGHDTVSWYQQALGQGPQFIFQYYEEEERQRGNFPDRFSGHQFPNYSSELNVNALLLGDSALYLCASSLAVKGLHEQYFGPGTRLTVT.

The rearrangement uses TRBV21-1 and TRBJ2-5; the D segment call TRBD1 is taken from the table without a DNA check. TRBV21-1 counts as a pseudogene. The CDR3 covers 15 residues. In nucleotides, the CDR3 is TGTGCCAGCAGCGACAGGGTCACCAGGGAGGAGACCCAGTACTTC. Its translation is CASSDRVTREETQYF.

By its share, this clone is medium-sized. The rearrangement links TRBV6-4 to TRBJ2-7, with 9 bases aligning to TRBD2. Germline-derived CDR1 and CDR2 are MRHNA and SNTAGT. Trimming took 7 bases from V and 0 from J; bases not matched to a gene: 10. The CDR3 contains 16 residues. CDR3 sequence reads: CASKRASGDPSYEQYF. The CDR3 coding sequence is TGTGCCAGCAAGAGGGCTAGCGGGGACCCCTCCTACGAGCAGTACTTC.

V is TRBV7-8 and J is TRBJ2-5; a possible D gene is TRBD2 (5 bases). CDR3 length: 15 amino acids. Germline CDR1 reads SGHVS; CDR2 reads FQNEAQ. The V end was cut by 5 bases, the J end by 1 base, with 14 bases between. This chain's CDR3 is CASSPRTGIQETQYF. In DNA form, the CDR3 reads TGTGCCAGCAGCCCACGGACCGGGATCCAAGAGACCCAGTACTTC.

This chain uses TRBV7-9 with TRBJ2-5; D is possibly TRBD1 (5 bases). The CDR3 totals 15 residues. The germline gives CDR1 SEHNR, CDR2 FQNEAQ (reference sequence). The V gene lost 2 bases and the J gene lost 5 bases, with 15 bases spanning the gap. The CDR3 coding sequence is TGTGCCAGCAGCTTAAAGGACGCAGGGCGGGAGACCCAGTACTTC. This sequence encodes CASSLKDAGRETQYF.

The CDR3 region has the DNA TGCGCCAGCAGCTTGTCCGCTGGGGAGATGAACACTGAAGCTTTCTTT. Residues: CASSLSAGEMNTEAFF. The chain couples TRBV5-1 to TRBJ1-1; no reliable D call. The CDR3 contains 16 residues. CDR1 SGHRS and CDR2 YFSETQ come from the germline V gene. Trimming took 1 base from V and 0 from J, leaving 13 bases between them.

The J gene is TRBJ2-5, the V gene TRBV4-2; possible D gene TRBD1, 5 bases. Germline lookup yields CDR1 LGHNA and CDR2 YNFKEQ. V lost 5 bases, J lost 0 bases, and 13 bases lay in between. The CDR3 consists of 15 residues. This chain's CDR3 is CASSSGRGDQETQYF. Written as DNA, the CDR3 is TGTGCCAGCAGCAGTGGAAGGGGTGACCAAGAGACCCAGTACTTC.

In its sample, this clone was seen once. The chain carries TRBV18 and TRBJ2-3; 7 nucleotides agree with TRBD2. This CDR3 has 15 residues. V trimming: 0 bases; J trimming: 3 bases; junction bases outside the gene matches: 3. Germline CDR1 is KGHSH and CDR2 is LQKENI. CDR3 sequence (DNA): TGTGCCAGCTCACCACCGGGGGGGAGGACAGATACGCAGTATTTT. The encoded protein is CASSPPGGRTDTQYF. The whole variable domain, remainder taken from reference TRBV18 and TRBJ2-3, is NAGVMQNPRHLVRRRGQEARLRCSPMKGHSHVYWYRQLPEEGLKFMVYLQKENIIDESGMPKERFSAEFPKEGPSILRIQQVVRGDSAAYFCASSPPGGRTDTQYFGPGTRLTVL.

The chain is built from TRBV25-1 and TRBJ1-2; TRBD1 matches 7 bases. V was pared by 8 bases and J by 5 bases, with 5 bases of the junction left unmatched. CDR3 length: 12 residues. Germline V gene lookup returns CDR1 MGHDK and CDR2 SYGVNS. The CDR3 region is CASGDSTYGYTF. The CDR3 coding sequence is TGTGCCAGCGGGGACAGCACTTATGGCTACACCTTC.

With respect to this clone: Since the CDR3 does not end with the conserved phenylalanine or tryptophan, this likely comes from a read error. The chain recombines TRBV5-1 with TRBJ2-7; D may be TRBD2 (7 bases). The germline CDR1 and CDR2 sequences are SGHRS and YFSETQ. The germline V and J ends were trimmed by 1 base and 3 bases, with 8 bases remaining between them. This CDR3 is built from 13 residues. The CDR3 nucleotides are TGCGCCAGCAGCTTGAGGGGGGGCTACGAGCAGTACTCC. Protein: CASSLRGGYEQYS.

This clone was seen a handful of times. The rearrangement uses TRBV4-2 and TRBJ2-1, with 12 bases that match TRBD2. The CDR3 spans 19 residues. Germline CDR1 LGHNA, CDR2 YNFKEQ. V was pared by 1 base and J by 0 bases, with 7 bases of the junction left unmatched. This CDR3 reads CASSQVASGGVSSYNEQFF. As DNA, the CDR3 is TGTGCCAGCAGCCAAGTAGCTAGCGGGGGGGTGAGCTCCTACAATGAGCAGTTCTTC.

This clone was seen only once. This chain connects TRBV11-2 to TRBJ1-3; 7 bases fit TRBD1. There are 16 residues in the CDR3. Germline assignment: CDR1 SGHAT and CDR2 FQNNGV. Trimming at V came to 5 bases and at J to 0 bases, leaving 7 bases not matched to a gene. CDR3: CASSKRGGSSGNTIYF. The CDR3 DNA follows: TGTGCCAGCAGCAAAAGAGGGGGCAGCTCTGGAAACACCATATATTTT. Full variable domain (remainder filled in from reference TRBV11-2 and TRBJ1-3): EAGVAQSPRYKIIEKRQSVAFWCNPISGHATLYWYQQILGQGPKLLIQFQNNGVVDDSQLPKDRFSAERLKGVDSTLKIQPAKLEDSAVYLCASSKRGGSSGNTIYFGEGSWLTVV.

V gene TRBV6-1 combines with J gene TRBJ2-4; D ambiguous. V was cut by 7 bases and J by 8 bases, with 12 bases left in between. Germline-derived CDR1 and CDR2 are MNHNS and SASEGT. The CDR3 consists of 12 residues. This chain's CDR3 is CASISLGDIQYF. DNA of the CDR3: TGTGCCAGCATTTCCCTCGGAGACATTCAGTACTTC.

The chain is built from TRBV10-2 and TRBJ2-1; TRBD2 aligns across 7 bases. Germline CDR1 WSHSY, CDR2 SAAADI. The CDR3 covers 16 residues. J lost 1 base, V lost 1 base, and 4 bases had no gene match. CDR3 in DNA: TGCGCCAGCAGTGAGTTTGCTAGCGGTTCCTACAATGAGCAGTTCTTC. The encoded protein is CASSEFASGSYNEQFF.

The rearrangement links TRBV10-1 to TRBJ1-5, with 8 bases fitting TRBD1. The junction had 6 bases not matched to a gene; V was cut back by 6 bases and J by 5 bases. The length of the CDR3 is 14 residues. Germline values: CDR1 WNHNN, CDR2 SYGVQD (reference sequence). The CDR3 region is CASSADRDDQPQHF. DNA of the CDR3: TGCGCCAGCAGCGCGGACAGGGATGATCAGCCCCAGCATTTT.

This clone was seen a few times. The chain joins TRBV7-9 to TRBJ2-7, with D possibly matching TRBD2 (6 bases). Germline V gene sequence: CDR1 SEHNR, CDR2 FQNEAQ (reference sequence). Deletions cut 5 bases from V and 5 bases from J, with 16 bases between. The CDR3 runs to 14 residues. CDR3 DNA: TGTGCCAGCAGCACAACACCCGGGAGTCACGAGCAGTACTTC. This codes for CASSTTPGSHEQYF.

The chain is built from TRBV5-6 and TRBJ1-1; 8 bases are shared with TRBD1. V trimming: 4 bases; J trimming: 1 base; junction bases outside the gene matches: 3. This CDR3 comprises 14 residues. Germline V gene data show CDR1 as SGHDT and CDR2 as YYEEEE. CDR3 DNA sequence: TGTGCCAGCAGCCCTGACAGGGGGAACACTGAAGCTTTCTTT. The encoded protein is CASSPDRGNTEAFF.

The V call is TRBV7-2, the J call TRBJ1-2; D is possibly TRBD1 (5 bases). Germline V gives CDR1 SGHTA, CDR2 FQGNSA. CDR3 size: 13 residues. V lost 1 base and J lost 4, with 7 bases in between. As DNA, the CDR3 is TGTGCCAGCAGCTTAGAAGGGGTCTATGGCTACACCTTC. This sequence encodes CASSLEGVYGYTF.

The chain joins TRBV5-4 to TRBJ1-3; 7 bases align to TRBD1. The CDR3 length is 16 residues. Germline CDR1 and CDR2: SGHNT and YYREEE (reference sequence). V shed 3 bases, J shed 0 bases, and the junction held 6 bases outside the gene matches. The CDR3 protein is CASSWRQGGSGNTIYF. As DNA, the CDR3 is TGTGCCAGCAGCTGGCGACAGGGAGGCTCTGGAAACACCATATATTTT.